Sequencing of this T cell receptor (beta chain) was carried out in a study of T-cell reconstitution after alpha-beta-depleted transplantation in children. This clonotype came up many times. CDR1 and CDR2 from the germline V gene are SGHRS and YFSETQ. Trimming took off 0 bases at V and 4 bases at J, with 17 bases between the two ends. The CDR3 has 17 residues. Using unique molecular identifiers, the investigators prepared the TCRbeta library. TCRdb analysed the PCR reads with MiXCR anew, one entry per CDR3 protein. The top ten clones hold 15% to 20% of a sample with some 150,000 distinct CDR3 sequences, 7.5% to 9% of them seen once.

The chain carries TRBV5-1 and TRBJ2-1, with D perhaps being TRBD1 or TRBD2 (5 bases each). This receptor was taken from a female patient aged 2-9 years who had a stem cell transplant for congenital amegakaryocytic thrombocytopenia, so the T cells may come from the graft donor. The sample in question was PBMCs, mostly from graft donor cells, obtained 180 days after TCRalphabeta/CD19-depleted stem cell transplant. CDR3 in amino acids: CASSLGWQGPSYNEQFF. As DNA, the CDR3 is TGCGCCAGCAGCTTGGGGTGGCAGGGACCGTCTTACAATGAGCAGTTCTTC. Based on the CDR3 plus reference TRBV5-1 and TRBJ2-1, the full variable domain is KAGVTQTPRYLIKTRGQQVTLSCSPISGHRSVSWYQQTPGQGLQFLFEYFSETQRNKGNFPGRFSGRQFSNSRSEMNVSTLELGDSALYLCASSLGWQGPSYNEQFFGPGTRLTVL.